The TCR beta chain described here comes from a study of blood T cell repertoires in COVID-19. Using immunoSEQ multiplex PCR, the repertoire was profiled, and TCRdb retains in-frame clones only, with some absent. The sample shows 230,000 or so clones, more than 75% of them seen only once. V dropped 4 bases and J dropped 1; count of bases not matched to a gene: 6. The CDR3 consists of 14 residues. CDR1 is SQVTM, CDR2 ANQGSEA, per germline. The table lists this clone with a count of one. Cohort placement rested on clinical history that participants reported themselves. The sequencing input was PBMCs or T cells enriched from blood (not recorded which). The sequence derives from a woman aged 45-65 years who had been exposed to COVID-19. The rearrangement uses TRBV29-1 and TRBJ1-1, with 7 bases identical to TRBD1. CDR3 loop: CSVAGTVWNTEAFF. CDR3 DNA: TGCAGCGTTGCCGGGACAGTATGGAACACTGAAGCTTTCTTT.